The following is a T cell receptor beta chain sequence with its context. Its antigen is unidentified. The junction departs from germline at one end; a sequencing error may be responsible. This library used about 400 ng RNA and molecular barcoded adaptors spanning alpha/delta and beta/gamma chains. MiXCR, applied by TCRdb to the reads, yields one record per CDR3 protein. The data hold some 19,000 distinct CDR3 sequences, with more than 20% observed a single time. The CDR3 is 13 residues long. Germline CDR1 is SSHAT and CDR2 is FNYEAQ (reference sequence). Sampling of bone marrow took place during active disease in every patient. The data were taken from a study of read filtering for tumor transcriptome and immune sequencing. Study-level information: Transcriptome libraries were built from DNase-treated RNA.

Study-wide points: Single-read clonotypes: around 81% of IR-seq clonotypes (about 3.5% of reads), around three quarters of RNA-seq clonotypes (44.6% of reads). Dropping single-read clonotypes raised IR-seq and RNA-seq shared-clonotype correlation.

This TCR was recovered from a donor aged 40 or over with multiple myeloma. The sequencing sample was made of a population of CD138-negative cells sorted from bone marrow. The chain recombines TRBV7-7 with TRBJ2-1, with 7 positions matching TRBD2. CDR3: CASSREEYNEQFF. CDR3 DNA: TGTGCTAGCAGCCGGGAGGAGTACAATGAGCAGTTCTTC.